These 15 T cell receptor beta chains came from one sample sequenced in a study of beta chain features in type 1 diabetes. Expressed TCRB transcripts were sequenced because the isolated RNA had all been reverse transcribed beforehand. The repertoire was sequenced with immunoSEQ multiplex PCR; TCRdb's copy has only in-frame clones and lacks some. The table shows around 250,000 clones, with 13% to 15% occurring only once. General study results and limits: Significant though moderate, a shortening of TCRB CDR3s appeared in all four CD4+ subsets of Type 1 diabetes patients.

Their antigen targets remain unknown. Specimen: naive CD4+ T cells from blood. These receptors were collected from a man under 40 with type 1 diabetes.

This clone has more than one count but fewer than ten. The chain uses TRBV28 and TRBJ2-7; 9 bases agree with TRBD1. From germline, CDR1 is MDHEN and CDR2 SYDVKM. Trimming removed 6 bases from V and 2 bases from J; junction bases left unmatched: 2. The length of the CDR3 is 13 residues. The CDR3 DNA follows: TGTGCCAGCAGGCGACAGGGGGCCTACGAGCAGTACTTC. Translation gives CASRRQGAYEQYF.

This sequence joins TRBV9 and TRBJ2-7, with 9 bases matching TRBD2. V lost 1 base, J lost 4 bases, and 3 bases stayed unmatched. Germline loops: CDR1 SGDLS, CDR2 YYNGEE. There are 14 residues in the CDR3. The CDR3 nucleotides are TGTGCCAGCAGCGTACTAGCGGGGACGTACGAGCAGTACTTC. Its translation: CASSVLAGTYEQYF.

For the CDR3, the DNA is TGTGCCATCAGTAGAGAGGGGACTACCAACAATGAGCAGTTCTTC. As protein: CAISREGTTNNEQFF. The V gene is TRBV10-3, the J gene TRBJ2-1; the match to TRBD2 covers 7 bases. The CDR3 runs to 15 residues. From germline, CDR1 is ENHRY and CDR2 SYGVKD. V lost 5 bases to trimming and J lost 5 bases; unmatched junction nucleotides: 9.

The J gene is TRBJ2-5, the V gene TRBV18; 11 bases are shared with TRBD2. The CDR3 totals 15 residues. V dropped 5 bases and J dropped 5; count of bases not matched to a gene: 7. The germline V gene encodes CDR1 KGHSH and CDR2 LQKENI. CDR3 amino acids: CASSLLLAGVETQYF. The CDR3 nucleotides are TGTGCCAGCTCATTATTACTAGCGGGAGTGGAGACCCAGTACTTC. Full variable domain (outside the CDR3, taken from reference TRBV18 and TRBJ2-5): NAGVMQNPRHLVRRRGQEARLRCSPMKGHSHVYWYRQLPEEGLKFMVYLQKENIIDESGMPKERFSAEFPKEGPSILRIQQVVRGDSAAYFCASSLLLAGVETQYFGPGTRLLVL.

The count of this clone is one. This sequence joins TRBV7-9 and TRBJ2-5; 15 bases align to TRBD2. Germline V gives CDR1 SEHNR, CDR2 FQNEAQ (reference sequence). There are 17 residues in the CDR3. With 5 bases clipped from V and 5 bases from J, the junction kept 9 bases outside the gene matches. The CDR3 sequence is CASSRGLAGGRGETQYF. The DNA for the CDR3 is TGTGCCAGCAGCCGGGGACTAGCGGGAGGAAGGGGGGAGACCCAGTACTTC.

This sequence joins TRBV7-9 and TRBJ2-1, with 15 bases that match TRBD2. This CDR3 region has 16 residues. Germline values: CDR1 SEHNR, CDR2 FQNEAQ (reference sequence). V was pared by 5 bases and J by 7 bases, with 6 bases of the junction left unmatched. The CDR3, as DNA: TGTGCCAGCAGCACCAAAGGGACTAGCGGGAGGAATGAGCAGTTCTTC. This codes for CASSTKGTSGRNEQFF.

The chain carries TRBV25-1 and TRBJ1-4, with D possibly TRBD1 on 5 matching bases. Deletions cut 6 bases from V and 4 bases from J, with 9 bases between. Per germline, CDR1 MGHDK and CDR2 SYGVNS. The CDR3 has 13 residues. The CDR3 DNA reads as TGTGCCAGCAGGACAGTGCTTAATGAAAAACTGTTTTTT. Amino acids: CASRTVLNEKLFF.

The V call is TRBV19, the J call TRBJ1-5; unclear D gene. Germline V gene sequence: CDR1 LNHDA, CDR2 SQIVND (reference sequence). This CDR3 is 18 amino acids long. Trimming stripped 7 bases from V and 2 bases from J, with 24 bases between. CDR3 in DNA: TGTGCCAGTACCCCATTTGAAACAGAAGCTCGCGGCAATCAGCCCCAGCATTTT. Its translation: CASTPFETEARGNQPQHF.

This clone has more than one count but fewer than ten. This chain joins TRBV30 and TRBJ2-7; the match to TRBD1 covers 7 bases. Germline V gene lookup returns CDR1 GTSNPN and CDR2 SVGIG (reference sequence). The CDR3 is 16 amino acids. After removal of 3 bases from V and 4 bases from J, the junction contained 15 bases not matched to a gene. The CDR3 DNA reads as TGTGCCTGGAGACACGACTTATACAGGGGAAGTTACGAGCAGTACTTC. This gives the protein CAWRHDLYRGSYEQYF.

The genes are TRBV9 and TRBJ2-1, with a tentative D call TRBD2 (6 bases). There are 16 residues in the CDR3. Per the germline V gene, CDR1 is SGDLS and CDR2 is YYNGEE. V was shortened by 4 bases and J by 7 bases, with 21 bases between the two germline ends. The CDR3 DNA sequence: TGTGCCAGCAGCACACGACAGACGGGGAGGTCAAATGAGCAGTTCTTC. Encoded protein: CASSTRQTGRSNEQFF. The full variable domain, its missing parts supplied by reference TRBV9 and TRBJ2-1, is DSGVTQTPKHLITATGQRVTLRCSPRSGDLSVYWYQQSLDQGLQFLIQYYNGEERAKGNILERFSAQQFPDLHSELNLSSLELGDSALYFCASSTRQTGRSNEQFFGPGTRLTVL.

This clone has just a few counts. The chain combines TRBV18 with TRBJ2-6; tentative D call: TRBD1 (6 bases). The V end was cut by 5 bases, the J end by 0 bases, with 11 bases between. Germline CDR1 and CDR2: KGHSH and LQKENI. The CDR3 has 16 residues. This CDR3 is CASSAGASSGANVLTF. Here the CDR3 DNA reads TGTGCCAGCTCAGCAGGGGCGAGCTCTGGGGCCAACGTCCTGACTTTC. Supplemented by reference TRBV18 and TRBJ2-6, the full variable domain reads NAGVMQNPRHLVRRRGQEARLRCSPMKGHSHVYWYRQLPEEGLKFMVYLQKENIIDESGMPKERFSAEFPKEGPSILRIQQVVRGDSAAYFCASSAGASSGANVLTFGAGSRLTVL.

A few counts support this clone. The chain combines TRBV11-2 with TRBJ2-1; D is perhaps TRBD2 (6 bases). Deletions cut 2 bases from V and 7 bases from J, with 21 bases between. The CDR3 has 17 residues. From germline, CDR1 is SGHAT and CDR2 FQNNGV. DNA of the CDR3: TGTGCCAGCAGCTTACTCTCGCTAGCCGAGACTAGGAATGAGCAGTTCTTC. Translating it yields CASSLLSLAETRNEQFF.

The V call is TRBV28, the J call TRBJ2-7, with D perhaps TRBD2 (6 bases). The germline gives CDR1 MDHEN, CDR2 SYDVKM. CDR3 length: 14 residues. Trimming shortened V by 3 bases and J by 5 bases, and 14 bases separated the two germline ends. Here the CDR3 DNA reads TGTGCCAGCAGTTTCGTCGGGAGAGAGAACGAGCAGTACTTC. This encodes CASSFVGRENEQYF. Looking up the rest from reference TRBV28 and TRBJ2-7 gives the full variable domain: DVKVTQSSRYLVKRTGEKVFLECVQDMDHENMFWYRQDPGLGLRLIYFSYDVKMKEKGDIPEGYSVSREKKERFSLILESASTNQTSMYLCASSFVGRENEQYFGPGTRLTVT.

The chain joins TRBV7-3 to TRBJ2-7, with 8 bases lining up with TRBD1. The junction had 4 bases not matched to a gene; V was cut back by 0 bases and J by 0 bases. In germline, CDR1 is SGHTA, CDR2 FQGTGA. CDR3 length: 16 amino acids. In nucleotides, the CDR3 is TGTGCCAGCAGCTTAACGGCGGGGACAGGCTCCTACGAGCAGTACTTC. It encodes CASSLTAGTGSYEQYF.

The chain has TRBV6-1 and TRBJ2-1; TRBD1 matches 9 bases. Germline CDR1 is MNHNS and CDR2 is SASEGT. The CDR3 consists of 13 residues. V was clipped by 6 bases and J by 8 bases; unmatched bases: 5. The DNA of the CDR3 is TGTGCCAGCAGGGCGACAGGGGGGCATGAGCAGTTCTTC. Amino acids: CASRATGGHEQFF.